The 10 T cell receptor beta chains below come from one sample, sequenced in a study of T cell responses to AZD1222 COVID-19 vaccine. Repertoires were generated with immunoSEQ multiplex PCR, while TCRdb's copy carries only in-frame clones and drops some. This sample carries some 100,000 clones, approximately 90% of them seen once, and the ten largest clones take roughly 6.9%. Here the sequenced sample was peripheral blood, taken 28 days after the second AZD1222 dose. These receptors all come from an adult who received the AZD1222 COVID-19 vaccine.

J is TRBJ1-1 and V is TRBV28; no clear D gene. V was cut by 8 bases and J by 3 bases, with 7 bases left in between. CDR3 length equals 11 residues. Germline CDR1 and CDR2: MDHEN and SYDVKM. The CDR3 nucleotides read TGTGCCAGCCGGGGAGACACTGAAGCTTTCTTT. It encodes CASRGDTEAFF.

The chain joins TRBV18 to TRBJ2-1; TRBD2 agrees at 7 bases. This CDR3 has 13 residues. The germline gives CDR1 KGHSH, CDR2 LQKENI. V lost 5 bases to trimming and J lost 10 bases; unmatched junction nucleotides: 8. CDR3 sequence reads: CASSEDQAGEQFF. The CDR3 DNA follows: TGTGCCAGCTCAGAGGACCAAGCGGGGGAGCAGTTCTTC. Looking up the rest from reference TRBV18 and TRBJ2-1 gives the full variable domain: NAGVMQNPRHLVRRRGQEARLRCSPMKGHSHVYWYRQLPEEGLKFMVYLQKENIIDESGMPKERFSAEFPKEGPSILRIQQVVRGDSAAYFCASSEDQAGEQFFGPGTRLTVL.

The gene calls are TRBV6-5 and TRBJ1-5, with 7 positions matching TRBD1. V lost 6 bases to trimming and J lost 4 bases; unmatched junction nucleotides: 9. The CDR3 is made up of 15 amino acids. Germline V gene lookup returns CDR1 MNHEY and CDR2 SVGAGI. The CDR3 reads CASSDLGGWNQPQHF. The CDR3 DNA reads as TGTGCCAGCAGCGACCTAGGGGGCTGGAATCAGCCCCAGCATTTT.

The chain recombines TRBV4-1 with TRBJ1-2, with D perhaps TRBD1 (5 bases). Per the germline V gene, CDR1 is MGHRA and CDR2 is YSYEKL. V lost 4 bases and J lost 8, with 23 bases in between. This CDR3 is 16 amino acids long. This chain's CDR3 is CASSPLGAGRTRGYTF. The CDR3 DNA reads as TGCGCCAGCAGCCCTCTCGGGGCAGGGAGAACACGGGGCTACACCTTC.

This chain links TRBV5-4 with TRBJ1-2, with D unresolved. Germline V lookup: CDR1 SGHNT, CDR2 YYREEE (reference sequence). Trimming took off 6 bases at V and 1 base at J, with 16 bases between the two ends. The length of the CDR3 is 15 residues. The CDR3 sequence: CASIDERTGNYGYTF. In DNA, the CDR3 is TGTGCCAGCATCGACGAAAGGACCGGTAACTATGGCTACACCTTC.

The rearrangement uses TRBV5-1 and TRBJ2-7; 10 nucleotides match TRBD2. V trimming: 0 bases; J trimming: 5 bases; junction bases outside the gene matches: 8. This CDR3 region has 16 residues. Per germline, CDR1 SGHRS and CDR2 YFSETQ. CDR3 sequence: CASSLEGGLAFHEQYF. Written as DNA, the CDR3 is TGCGCCAGCAGCTTGGAAGGGGGACTAGCGTTCCACGAGCAGTACTTC.

CDR3 in amino acids: CASSSGTGASYEQYF. The CDR3 DNA follows: TGTGCCAGCAGCTCAGGGACAGGGGCCTCCTACGAGCAGTACTTC. V usage is TRBV11-2 and J usage is TRBJ2-7; 10 bases align to TRBD1. The junction had 3 bases not matched to a gene; V was cut back by 4 bases and J by 0 bases. The CDR3 runs 15 residues. Germline V gene lookup returns CDR1 SGHAT and CDR2 FQNNGV.

The chain couples TRBV5-8 to TRBJ1-5; tentatively, D is TRBD1 (6 bases). The CDR3 runs 17 residues. The germline V and J ends were trimmed by 5 bases and 2 bases, with 20 bases remaining between them. Germline-derived CDR1 and CDR2 are SGHTS and YDEGEE. CDR3 region: CASSVDRDISGNQPQHF. The CDR3 nucleotides are TGTGCCAGCAGTGTGGACCGGGACATATCAGGCAATCAGCCCCAGCATTTT.

The chain couples TRBV5-4 to TRBJ2-6; D gene unclear. CDR3 length: 16 amino acids. From germline, CDR1 is SGHNT and CDR2 YYREEE (reference sequence). Deletions cut 3 bases from V and 0 bases from J, with 10 bases between. CDR3 in amino acids: CASSSKRVSGANVLTF. The CDR3 region has the DNA TGTGCCAGCAGCTCAAAACGAGTCTCTGGGGCCAACGTCCTGACTTTC.

V and J are TRBV5-1 and TRBJ2-6, with a tentative D call TRBD1 (6 bases). Trimming left V 6 bases short and J 2 bases short, with 9 bases between. Germline V gene sequence: CDR1 SGHRS, CDR2 YFSETQ. The CDR3 extends over 14 amino acids. The CDR3 nucleotides read TGCGCCAGCACCCAGGGGCCTGGGGCCAACGTCCTGACTTTC. It is translated as CASTQGPGANVLTF. Filled out from reference TRBV5-1 and TRBJ2-6, the complete variable domain reads KAGVTQTPRYLIKTRGQQVTLSCSPISGHRSVSWYQQTPGQGLQFLFEYFSETQRNKGNFPGRFSGRQFSNSRSEMNVSTLELGDSALYLCASTQGPGANVLTFGAGSRLTVL.